The 14 T cell receptor beta chains reported below all come from one sample, sequenced in a study of blood T cell repertoires in COVID-19. Profiling relied on immunoSEQ multiplex PCR, and the TCRdb table lists in-frame clones only, not all of them. The table includes about 210,000 clones, just over 85% detected once. The specimen sequenced was peripheral blood. These receptors originate from a man between 18 and 29 years old with active or convalescent COVID-19.

As concerns this clone: A much larger clone is a single base away; this may be a read error. The chain employs TRBV5-6 and TRBJ1-5; no clear D. The germline V and J ends were trimmed by 4 bases and 0 bases, with 5 bases remaining between them. There are 13 residues in the CDR3. Germline values: CDR1 SGHDT, CDR2 YYEEEE. CDR3 sequence reads: CASSQYSNQPQHF. Here the CDR3 DNA reads TGTGCCAGCAGCCAGTATAGCAATCAGCCCCAGCATTTT.

The rearrangement uses TRBV9 and TRBJ2-7; 12 nucleotides line up with TRBD1. V dropped 4 bases and J dropped 6; count of bases not matched to a gene: 8. The V gene's germline CDR1 is SGDLS and CDR2 YYNGEE. This CDR3 comprises 15 residues. CDR3 in amino acids: CASSPRDRGQFEQYF. The DNA for the CDR3 is TGTGCCAGCAGCCCCCGGGACAGGGGGCAATTCGAGCAGTACTTC.

CDR3 DNA: TGTGCCAGCTCGCCCGGGACAGTTAGGACACGCAATCAGCCCCAGCATTTT. This sequence encodes CASSPGTVRTRNQPQHF. V and J are TRBV18 and TRBJ1-5; 7 positions match TRBD1. This CDR3 is 17 amino acids long. The V and J ends lost 6 bases and 2 bases, in that order; junction bases with no gene match: 13. CDR1 and CDR2 from the germline V gene are KGHSH and LQKENI.

The chain couples TRBV3-1 (or the pseudogene TRBV3-2) to TRBJ1-2, with 8 bases matching TRBD1. V was clipped by 1 base and J by 4 bases; unmatched bases: 5. CDR1 and CDR2 from the germline V gene are LGHDT and YNNKEL (reference sequence). This CDR3 region has 15 residues. CDR3 sequence (DNA): TGTGCCAGCAGCCAAGGTTCAGGGGGCGTCTATGGCTACACCTTC. It codes for CASSQGSGGVYGYTF.

The rearrangement joins TRBV19 to TRBJ2-2; TRBD2 aligns across 12 bases. This CDR3 contains 16 residues. Per the germline V gene, CDR1 is LNHDA and CDR2 is SQIVND (reference sequence). After removal of 7 bases from V and 7 bases from J, the junction contained 10 bases not matched to a gene. DNA for the CDR3: TGTGCCAGTACCCCTCGACTAGCGGGAGTTGGCGGGGAGCTGTTTTTT. Protein: CASTPRLAGVGGELFF.

The rearrangement joins TRBV3-1 (or the pseudogene TRBV3-2) to TRBJ2-5, with D unresolved. This CDR3 spans 11 amino acids. Germline CDR1 and CDR2: LGHDT and YNNKEL (reference sequence). With 6 bases removed from V and 3 bases from J, the gap between germline ends came to 5 bases. CDR3 nucleotide sequence: TGTGCCAGCAGGACTGAAGAGACCCAGTACTTC. It encodes CASRTEETQYF.

The gene calls are TRBV3-1 (or the pseudogene TRBV3-2) and TRBJ1-1; no definite D call. The germline gives CDR1 LGHDT, CDR2 YNNKEL (reference sequence). The V end was cut by 5 bases, the J end by 5 bases, with 12 bases between. The CDR3 is made up of 13 amino acids. DNA for the CDR3: TGTGCCAGCAGCTATTTCACGGGGACTGAAGCTTTCTTT. It translates to CASSYFTGTEAFF.

The CDR3 loop is CASSAGTGGTEAFF. The CDR3, as DNA: TGCGCCAGCAGCGCTGGGACAGGGGGCACTGAAGCTTTCTTT. The gene calls are TRBV5-1 and TRBJ1-1, with 11 nucleotides matching TRBD1. The V gene end was trimmed by 4 bases and the J gene end by 4 bases; junction bases not matched to a gene: 3. The CDR3 length is 14 residues. Germline CDR1 reads SGHRS; CDR2 reads YFSETQ.

The chain is built from TRBV27 and TRBJ2-1, with 7 bases lining up with TRBD2. Germline assignment: CDR1 MNHEY and CDR2 SMNVEV (reference sequence). V trimming: 5 bases; J trimming: 4 bases; junction bases outside the gene matches: 5. The CDR3 consists of 14 residues. The CDR3 DNA reads TGTGCCAGCAGTCGAAACGGGAGGTACAATGAGCAGTTCTTC. It codes for CASSRNGRYNEQFF.

The CDR3 nucleotides are TGTGCCATCAGCGCCGGGACCGGGGGAAATGGCTACACCTTC. It is translated as CAISAGTGGNGYTF. This chain uses TRBV10-3 with TRBJ1-2; weak D call: TRBD1 (5 bases). CDR3 length equals 14 residues. Germline V gives CDR1 ENHRY, CDR2 SYGVKD. V dropped 6 bases and J dropped 6 bases, with 17 bases sitting between them.

The V call is TRBV24-1, the J call TRBJ2-1; 10 positions agree with TRBD2. V trimming: 3 bases; J trimming: 9 bases; junction bases outside the gene matches: 10. This CDR3 comprises 16 residues. The germline V gene encodes CDR1 KGHDR and CDR2 SFDVKD. In DNA form, the CDR3 reads TGTGCCACCAGTGATGGAACGGGACTAGCGATAGGTGAGCAGTTCTTC. Its translation: CATSDGTGLAIGEQFF.

This chain links TRBV11-2 with TRBJ2-7; TRBD1 matches at 8 bases. This CDR3 has 13 amino acids. The J segment lost 4 bases and the V segment lost 5 bases, leaving 4 bases of the junction unmatched. Germline V CDR1 and CDR2: SGHAT, FQNNGV. CDR3: CASSPDRGYEQYF. DNA for the CDR3: TGTGCCAGCAGCCCCGACAGGGGATACGAGCAGTACTTC.

This clone was recorded once. This chain links TRBV5-1 with TRBJ2-1; 9 bases match TRBD2. The CDR3 is 15 residues long. V gave up 5 bases and J gave up 8 bases; unmatched junction bases: 11. Germline loops: CDR1 SGHRS, CDR2 YFSETQ. The CDR3 coding sequence is TGCGCCAGCAGGGGACCGGGACTAGCCCGCGATGAGCAGTTCTTC. Translated, it gives CASRGPGLARDEQFF.

The CDR3 sequence is CASSRGQVNQPQHF. As DNA, the CDR3 is TGTGCCAGCAGCCGAGGACAGGTTAATCAGCCCCAGCATTTT. V and J are TRBV28 and TRBJ1-5; 7 nucleotides agree with TRBD1. The J segment lost 4 bases and the V segment lost 6 bases, leaving 6 bases of the junction unmatched. Germline assignment: CDR1 MDHEN and CDR2 SYDVKM. The CDR3 sequence is 14 residues long.